This is a list of T cell receptor beta chains from one sample in a study of Ad26.COV2.S vaccination and SARS-CoV-2 variants. Repertoires were generated with immunoSEQ multiplex PCR, while TCRdb's copy carries only in-frame clones and drops some. The data contain about 370,000 clones, 75% to 90% of them seen just once; the ten biggest clones take up 1.5% to 2%. Sequencing used peripheral blood, obtained in a trial of Ad26.COV2.S vaccine versus placebo. Receptor source: a person aged 18-60 years who received the Ad26.COV2.S COVID-19 vaccine or a placebo. CDR3s include the opening cysteine and the closing phenylalanine or tryptophan. A D gene is named only where the DNA matches it firmly.

v_call: TRBV10-2
j_call: TRBJ1-1
d_call: -
cdr3_aa: CASRPSGSSNTEAFF
cdr3_nt: TGCGCCAGCAGGCCCTCGGGCAGCTCGAACACTGAAGCTTTCTTT

v_call: TRBV4-1
j_call: TRBJ2-2
d_call: -
cdr3_aa: CASSQPQSPYTGELFF
cdr3_nt: TGCGCCAGCAGCCAACCCCAGAGTCCCTACACCGGGGAGCTGTTTTTT

v_call: TRBV5-4
j_call: TRBJ2-1
d_call: TRBD2
cdr3_aa: CASSLGAGVRNEQFF
cdr3_nt: TGTGCCAGCAGCTTGGGAGCGGGAGTAAGGAATGAGCAGTTCTTC

v_call: TRBV15
j_call: TRBJ2-1
d_call: TRBD2
cdr3_aa: CATSNSGSRYNEQFF
cdr3_nt: TGTGCCACCAGCAATAGCGGGAGCCGGTACAATGAGCAGTTCTTC

v_call: TRBV10-1
j_call: TRBJ2-7
d_call: TRBD1
cdr3_aa: CASSESTGTGGAEQYF
cdr3_nt: TGCGCCAGCAGTGAGTCGACCGGGACAGGGGGCGCCGAGCAGTACTTC

v_call: TRBV5-1
j_call: TRBJ2-7
d_call: -
cdr3_aa: CASSLTATYEQYF
cdr3_nt: TGCGCCAGCAGCTTGACAGCAACCTACGAGCAGTACTTC

v_call: TRBV7-6
j_call: TRBJ1-5
d_call: TRBD1
cdr3_aa: CASSLGPQGGKQPQHF
cdr3_nt: TGTGCCAGCAGCTTAGGCCCACAGGGGGGGAAGCAGCCCCAGCATTTT

v_call: TRBV19
j_call: TRBJ2-5
d_call: TRBD2
cdr3_aa: CASSRSSGDGGETQYF
cdr3_nt: TGTGCCAGTAGTCGGTCTAGCGGGGATGGGGGAGAGACCCAGTACTTC

v_call: TRBV10-2
j_call: TRBJ2-7
d_call: -
cdr3_aa: CASSDRIDSAYEQYF
cdr3_nt: TGCGCCAGCAGTGACCGAATCGACAGTGCGTACGAGCAGTACTTC

v_call: TRBV2
j_call: TRBJ1-2
d_call: -
cdr3_aa: CASSEGYGYTF
cdr3_nt: TGTGCCAGCAGTGAAGGTTATGGCTACACCTTC